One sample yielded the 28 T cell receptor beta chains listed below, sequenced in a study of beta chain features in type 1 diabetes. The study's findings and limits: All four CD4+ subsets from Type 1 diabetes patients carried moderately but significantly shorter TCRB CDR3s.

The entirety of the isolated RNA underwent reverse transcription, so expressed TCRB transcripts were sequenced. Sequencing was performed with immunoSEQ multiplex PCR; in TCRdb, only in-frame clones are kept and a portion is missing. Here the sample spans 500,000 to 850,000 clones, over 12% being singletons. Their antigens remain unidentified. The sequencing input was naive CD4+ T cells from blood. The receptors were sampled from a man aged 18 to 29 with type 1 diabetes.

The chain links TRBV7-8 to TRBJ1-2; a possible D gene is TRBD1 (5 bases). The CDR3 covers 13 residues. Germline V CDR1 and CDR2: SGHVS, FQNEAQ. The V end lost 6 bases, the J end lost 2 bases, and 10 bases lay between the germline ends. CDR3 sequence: CASSSRDNYGYTF. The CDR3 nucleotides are TGTGCCAGCAGTTCCAGGGACAACTATGGCTACACCTTC.

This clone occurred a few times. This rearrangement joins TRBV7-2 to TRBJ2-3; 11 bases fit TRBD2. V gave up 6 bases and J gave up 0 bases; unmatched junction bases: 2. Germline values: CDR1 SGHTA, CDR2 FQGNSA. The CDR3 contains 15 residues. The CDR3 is CASSRLAGSTDTQYF. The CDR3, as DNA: TGTGCCAGCAGTAGACTAGCGGGGAGCACAGATACGCAGTATTTT. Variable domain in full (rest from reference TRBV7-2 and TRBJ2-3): GAGVSQSPSNKVTEKGKDVELRCDPISGHTALYWYRQSLGQGLEFLIYFQGNSAPDKSGLPSDRFSAERTGGSVSTLTIQRTQQEDSAVYLCASSRLAGSTDTQYFGPGTRLTVL.

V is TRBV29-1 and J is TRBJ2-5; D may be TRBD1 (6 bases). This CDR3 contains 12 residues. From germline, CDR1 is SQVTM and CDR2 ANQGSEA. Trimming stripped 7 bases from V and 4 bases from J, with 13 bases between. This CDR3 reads CSANRAGETQYF. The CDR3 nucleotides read TGCAGCGCTAACAGGGCTGGAGAGACCCAGTACTTC.

The DNA for the CDR3 is TGTGCCAGCAGCTTGGGTCACTACGAGCAGTACTTC. This translates into CASSLGHYEQYF. The chain has TRBV5-6 and TRBJ2-7; D is undetermined. The CDR3 is made up of 12 amino acids. Between the trimmed V and J ends, which lost 0 bases and 3 bases, there was a span of 4 bases. Germline loops: CDR1 SGHDT, CDR2 YYEEEE.

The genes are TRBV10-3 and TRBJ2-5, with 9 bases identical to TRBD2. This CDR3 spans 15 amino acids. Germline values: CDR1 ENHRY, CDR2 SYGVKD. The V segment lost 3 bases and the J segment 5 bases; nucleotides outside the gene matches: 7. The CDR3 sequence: CAISEVRGGRETQYF. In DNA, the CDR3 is TGTGCCATCAGTGAAGTGCGGGGGGGCCGGGAGACCCAGTACTTC.

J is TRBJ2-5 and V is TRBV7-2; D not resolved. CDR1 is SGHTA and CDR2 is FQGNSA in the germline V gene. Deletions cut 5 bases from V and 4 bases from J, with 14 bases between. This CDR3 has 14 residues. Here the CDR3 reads CASSQDGPGETQYF. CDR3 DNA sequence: TGTGCCAGCAGCCAAGATGGACCGGGAGAGACCCAGTACTTC.

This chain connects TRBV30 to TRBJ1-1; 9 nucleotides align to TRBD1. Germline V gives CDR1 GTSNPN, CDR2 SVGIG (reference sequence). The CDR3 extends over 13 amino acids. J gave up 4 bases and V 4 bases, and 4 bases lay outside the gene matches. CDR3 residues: CAWNRGRTTEAFF. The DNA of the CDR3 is TGTGCCTGGAACAGGGGGCGGACCACTGAAGCTTTCTTT. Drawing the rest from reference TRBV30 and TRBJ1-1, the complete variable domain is SQTIHQWPATLVQPVGSPLSLECTVEGTSNPNLYWYRQAAGRGLQLLFYSVGIGQISSEVPQNLSASRPQDRQFILSSKKLLLSDSGFYLCAWNRGRTTEAFFGQGTRLTVV.

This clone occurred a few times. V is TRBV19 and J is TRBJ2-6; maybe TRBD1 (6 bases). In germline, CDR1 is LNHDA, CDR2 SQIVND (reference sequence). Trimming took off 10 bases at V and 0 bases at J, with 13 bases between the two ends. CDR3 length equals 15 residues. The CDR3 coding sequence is TGTGCCACCCAGACAGGATCCTCTGGGGCCAACGTCCTGACTTTC. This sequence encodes CATQTGSSGANVLTF.

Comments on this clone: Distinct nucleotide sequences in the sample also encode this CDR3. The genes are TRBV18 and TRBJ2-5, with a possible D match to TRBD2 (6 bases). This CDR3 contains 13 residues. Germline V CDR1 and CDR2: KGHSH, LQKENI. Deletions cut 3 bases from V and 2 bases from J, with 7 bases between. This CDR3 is CASSPGGQETQYF. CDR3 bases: TGTGCCAGCTCACCCGGGGGTCAAGAGACCCAGTACTTC. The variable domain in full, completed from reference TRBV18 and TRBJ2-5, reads NAGVMQNPRHLVRRRGQEARLRCSPMKGHSHVYWYRQLPEEGLKFMVYLQKENIIDESGMPKERFSAEFPKEGPSILRIQQVVRGDSAAYFCASSPGGQETQYFGPGTRLLVL.

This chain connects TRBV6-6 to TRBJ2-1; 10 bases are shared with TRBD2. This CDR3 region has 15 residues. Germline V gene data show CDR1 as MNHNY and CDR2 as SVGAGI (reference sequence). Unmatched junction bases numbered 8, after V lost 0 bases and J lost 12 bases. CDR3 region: CASSYSPSGSQRQFF. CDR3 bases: TGTGCCAGCAGTTACTCACCTAGCGGGAGCCAAAGGCAGTTCTTC.

The CDR3 coding sequence is TGCGCCAGCAGCTTCAGACTAGCGGGAGGGGCGGAGACCCAGTACTTC. Amino acids: CASSFRLAGGAETQYF. This chain uses TRBV5-1 with TRBJ2-5; 14 bases match TRBD2. The V and J ends lost 2 bases and 5 bases, in that order; junction bases with no gene match: 5. CDR1 SGHRS and CDR2 YFSETQ come from the germline V gene. This CDR3 is 16 amino acids long.

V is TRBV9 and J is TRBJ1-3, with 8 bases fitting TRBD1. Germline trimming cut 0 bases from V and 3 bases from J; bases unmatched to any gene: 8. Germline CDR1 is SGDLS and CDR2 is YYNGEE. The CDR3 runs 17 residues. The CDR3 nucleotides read TGTGCCAGCAGCGTAGCTGCCAGGGGGCATTTTGGAAACACCATATATTTT. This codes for CASSVAARGHFGNTIYF.

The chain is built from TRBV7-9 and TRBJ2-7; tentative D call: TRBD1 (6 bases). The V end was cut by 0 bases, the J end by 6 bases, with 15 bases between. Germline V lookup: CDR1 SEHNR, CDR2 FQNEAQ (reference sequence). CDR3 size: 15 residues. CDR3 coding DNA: TGTGCCAGCAGCTTAGCGTTACAGGGAATCAGCGAGCAGTACTTC. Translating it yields CASSLALQGISEQYF.

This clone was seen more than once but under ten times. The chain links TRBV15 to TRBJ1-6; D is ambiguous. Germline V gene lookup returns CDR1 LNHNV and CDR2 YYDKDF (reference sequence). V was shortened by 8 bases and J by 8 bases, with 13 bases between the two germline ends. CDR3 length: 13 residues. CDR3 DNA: TGTGCCACCGAAGCCGTTTACGATTCACCCCTCCACTTT. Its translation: CATEAVYDSPLHF.

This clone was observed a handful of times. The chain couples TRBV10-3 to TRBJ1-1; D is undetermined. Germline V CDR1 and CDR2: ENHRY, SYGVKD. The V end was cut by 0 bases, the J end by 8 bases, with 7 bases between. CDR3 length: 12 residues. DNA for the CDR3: TGTGCCATCAGTGAGTCTGGAGGGGAAGCTTTCTTT. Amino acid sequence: CAISESGGEAFF.

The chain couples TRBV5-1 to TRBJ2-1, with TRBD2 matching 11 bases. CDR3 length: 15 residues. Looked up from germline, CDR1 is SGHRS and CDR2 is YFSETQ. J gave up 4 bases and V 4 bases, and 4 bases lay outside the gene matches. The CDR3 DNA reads TGCGCCAGCAGCCTACTAGCGGGAGAGTACAATGAGCAGTTCTTC. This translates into CASSLLAGEYNEQFF.

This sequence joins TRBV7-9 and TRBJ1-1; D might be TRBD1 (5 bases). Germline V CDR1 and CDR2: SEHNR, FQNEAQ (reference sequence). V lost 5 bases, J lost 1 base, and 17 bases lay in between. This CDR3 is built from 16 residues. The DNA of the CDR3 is TGTGCCAGCAGCGACCTGAAGGGGTCAGGGAACACTGAAGCTTTCTTT. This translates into CASSDLKGSGNTEAFF.

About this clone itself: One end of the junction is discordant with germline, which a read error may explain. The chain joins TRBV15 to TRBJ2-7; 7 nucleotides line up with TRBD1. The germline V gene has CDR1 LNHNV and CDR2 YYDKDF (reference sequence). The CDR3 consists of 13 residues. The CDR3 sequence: CATSRDLTRRRGF. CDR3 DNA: TGTGCCACCAGCAGAGATCTGACTCGGCGCAGGGGGTTC. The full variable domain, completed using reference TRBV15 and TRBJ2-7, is DAMVIQNPRYQVTQFGKPVTLSCSQTLNHNVMYWYQQKSSQAPKLLFHYYDKDFNNEADTPDNFQSRRPNTSFCFLDIRSPGLGDTAMYLCATSRDLTRRRGFGPGTRLTVT.

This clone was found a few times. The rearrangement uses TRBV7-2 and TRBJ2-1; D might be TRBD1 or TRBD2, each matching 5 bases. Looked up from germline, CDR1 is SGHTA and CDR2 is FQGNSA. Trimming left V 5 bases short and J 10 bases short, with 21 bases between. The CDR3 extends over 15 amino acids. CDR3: CASSVGPRERWEQFF. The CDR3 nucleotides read TGTGCCAGCAGCGTGGGACCCCGCGAGAGGTGGGAGCAGTTCTTC. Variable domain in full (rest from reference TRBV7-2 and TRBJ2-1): GAGVSQSPSNKVTEKGKDVELRCDPISGHTALYWYRQSLGQGLEFLIYFQGNSAPDKSGLPSDRFSAERTGGSVSTLTIQRTQQEDSAVYLCASSVGPRERWEQFFGPGTRLTVL.

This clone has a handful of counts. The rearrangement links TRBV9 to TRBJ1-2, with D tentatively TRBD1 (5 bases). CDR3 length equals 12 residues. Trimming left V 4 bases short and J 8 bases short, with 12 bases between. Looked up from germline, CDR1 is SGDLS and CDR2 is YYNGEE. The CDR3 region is CASSPGTEGYTF. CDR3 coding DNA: TGTGCCAGCAGCCCAGGGACGGAAGGCTACACCTTC.

The CDR3: CASSFPGQKNIQYF. CDR3 DNA sequence: TGCGCCAGCAGCTTCCCGGGACAGAAAAACATTCAGTACTTC. The chain is built from TRBV4-1 and TRBJ2-4; 7 bases agree with TRBD1. The germline V gene encodes CDR1 MGHRA and CDR2 YSYEKL. J gave up 4 bases and V 5 bases, and 5 bases lay outside the gene matches. The CDR3 contains 14 residues.

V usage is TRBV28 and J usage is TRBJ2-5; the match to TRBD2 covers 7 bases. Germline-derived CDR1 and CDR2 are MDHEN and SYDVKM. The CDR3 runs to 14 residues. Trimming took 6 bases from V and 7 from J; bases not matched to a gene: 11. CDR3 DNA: TGTGCCAGCAGCTCCGGGACTATTGGGCGGACCCAGTACTTC. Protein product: CASSSGTIGRTQYF.

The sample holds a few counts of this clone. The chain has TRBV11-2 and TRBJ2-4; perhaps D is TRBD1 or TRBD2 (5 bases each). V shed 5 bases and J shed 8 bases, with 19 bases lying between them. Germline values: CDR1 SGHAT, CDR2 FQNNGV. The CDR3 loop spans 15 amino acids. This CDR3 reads CASSHREGNGDIQYF. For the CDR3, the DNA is TGTGCCAGCAGCCATAGAGAGGGGAACGGGGACATTCAGTACTTC.

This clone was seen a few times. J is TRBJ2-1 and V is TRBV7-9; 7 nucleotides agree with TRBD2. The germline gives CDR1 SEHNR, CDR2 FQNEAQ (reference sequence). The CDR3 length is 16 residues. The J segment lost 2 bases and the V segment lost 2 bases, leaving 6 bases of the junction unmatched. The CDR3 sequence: CASSLFPSGAYNEQFF. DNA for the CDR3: TGTGCCAGCAGCTTATTCCCTAGCGGAGCCTACAATGAGCAGTTCTTC.

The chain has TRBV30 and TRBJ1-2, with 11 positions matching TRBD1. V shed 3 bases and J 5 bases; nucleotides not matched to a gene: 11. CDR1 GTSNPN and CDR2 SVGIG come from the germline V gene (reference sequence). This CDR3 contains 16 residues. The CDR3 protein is CAWRKRTGGAGYGYTF. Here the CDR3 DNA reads TGTGCCTGGAGAAAACGGACAGGGGGCGCCGGGTATGGCTACACCTTC.

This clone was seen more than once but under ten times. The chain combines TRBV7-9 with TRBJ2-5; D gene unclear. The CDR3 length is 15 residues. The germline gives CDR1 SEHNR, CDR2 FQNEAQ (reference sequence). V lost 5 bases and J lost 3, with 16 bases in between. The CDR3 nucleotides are TGTGCCAGCAGCCAACCCGGGTCTCCCAAAGAGACCCAGTACTTC. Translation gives CASSQPGSPKETQYF.

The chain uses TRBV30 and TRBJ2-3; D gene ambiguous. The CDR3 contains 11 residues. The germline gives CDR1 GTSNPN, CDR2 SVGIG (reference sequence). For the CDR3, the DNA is TGTGTCGGCTTGATCACAGATACGCAGTATTTT. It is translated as CVGLITDTQYF.

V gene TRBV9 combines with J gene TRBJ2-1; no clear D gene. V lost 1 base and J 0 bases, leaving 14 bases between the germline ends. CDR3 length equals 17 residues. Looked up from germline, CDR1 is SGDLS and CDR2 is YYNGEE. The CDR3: CASSVYVDPSSYNEQFF. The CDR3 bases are TGTGCCAGCAGCGTATATGTGGACCCTAGCTCCTACAATGAGCAGTTCTTC.